What follows is one TCR beta chain and its context. Antigen unknown. Time point denoted: sample taken at primary tumor resection. Extraction of whole RNA from tumor, nontumor lung or frozen PBMC preceded unsorted sequencing. The donors were fewer than 80 patients with non-small cell lung cancer that was early-stage and untreated. The sample belongs to a study of spatial heterogeneity in lung cancer. Whole-study findings and limits: Tumor TCRs that were ubiquitous and expanded showed up in blood more at resection than follow-up.

TCR cDNA molecules each had a unique molecular identifier. TCRdb fed the 5' RACE reads into MiXCR, producing one record per CDR3 protein. Among 15,000 or so distinct CDR3 sequences, about 20% were seen once, and the ten largest hold under 20%. The CDR3 totals 13 residues. V gave up 8 bases and J gave up 2 bases, with 13 bases separating them. The origin of this receptor is a female donor with early-stage non-small cell lung cancer. The chain recombines TRBV12-3 or TRBV12-4 with TRBJ2-7; D is undetermined. The sequencing here drew on PBMCs, taken at surgery. Here the CDR3 DNA reads TGTGCCAGCCGATCAGGTACGACCTACGAGCAGTACTTC. This encodes CASRSGTTYEQYF.